The 21 T cell receptor beta chains listed next were all sequenced from one sample in a study of T cells in women clearing cervical HPV infection. TCRdb's copy holds only in-frame clones and misses some; the assay was immunoSEQ multiplex PCR. The sample table sets out over 10,000 clones. The specimen was blood buffy coat. These receptors were collected from a woman between 18 and 69 years old with a cervical HPV16 infection that either progressed to CIN3+ or cleared (not recorded which).

A word on this clone: The CDR3 extends 3 residues past the end of the read, so its final part is completed from the germline J gene. The gene calls are TRBV5-4 and TRBJ2-5; TRBD2 agrees at 8 bases. V shed 4 bases and J 4 bases; nucleotides not matched to a gene: 6. Germline CDR1 and CDR2: SGHNT and YYREEE (reference sequence). The CDR3 spans 14 residues. CDR3: CASSPGGAGETQYF. The sequenced part of the CDR3 DNA is TGTGCCAGCAGCCCCGGGGGGGCGGGAGAGACC.

Regarding this clone: The read falls 3 residues short of the CDR3 end, and the missing part is taken from the germline J gene. The chain links TRBV20-1 to TRBJ2-1, with 10 positions matching TRBD2. The germline V gene encodes CDR1 DFQATT and CDR2 SNEGSKA (reference sequence). There are 17 residues in the CDR3. J was trimmed by 9 bases and V by 6 bases; bases with no gene match: 20. The sequenced part of the CDR3 DNA is TGCAGTGCCTTCCCGGCTAGCGGGGGCAGGCCTCCAGTTGAG. Amino acid sequence: CSAFPASGGRPPVE. The whole CDR3 sequence reads CSAFPASGGRPPVEQFF.

A remark on this clone: With the read ending 3 residues before the CDR3 end, the germline J gene is used to fill in that end. The chain carries TRBV6-2 or TRBV6-3 and TRBJ2-1; tentatively, D is TRBD2 (7 bases). From germline, CDR1 is MNHEY and CDR2 SVGEGT. The CDR3 spans 17 residues. Between the trimmed V and J ends, which lost 0 bases and 2 bases, there was a span of 14 bases. CDR3 DNA (partial): TGTGCCAGCAGTTACTCGAGGCGGGGGCCCACCTACAATGAG. The encoded protein is CASSYSRRGPTYNE. The entire CDR3 protein is CASSYSRRGPTYNEQFF.

Comments on this clone: At one end the junction does not follow the germline gene, possibly because of a read error. The sequence runs out 3 residues before the end of the CDR3; the remainder is reconstructed from the germline J gene. The same CDR3 can be traced to other DNA sequences in this sample. The chain carries TRBV30 and TRBJ1-3; D is unclear. Germline V gene lookup returns CDR1 GTSNPN and CDR2 SVGIG (reference sequence). This CDR3 comprises 13 residues. Incomplete CDR3 DNA: TGTGCCTGGGGGCACAGCTCTGGAAACACG. Its protein product is CAWGHSSGNT. The whole CDR3 sequence reads CAWGHSSGNTIYF.

As concerns this clone: Read data end 3 residues before the CDR3 end; the end is taken from the germline J gene. The rearrangement links TRBV30 to TRBJ1-4; D might be TRBD1 (6 bases). Germline CDR1 GTSNPN, CDR2 SVGIG (reference sequence). The CDR3 is 14 amino acids. The covered CDR3 bases are TGTGCCTGGAGTGTACAACAGGGAGATTCACCA. Its protein product is CAWSVQQGDSP. The full CDR3 sequence reads CAWSVQQGDSPLFF.

With respect to this clone: The read finishes 3 residues shy of the CDR3 end, and the germline J gene is used to complete it. The chain combines TRBV19 with TRBJ2-7; D not resolved. Germline V lookup: CDR1 LNHDA, CDR2 SQIVND (reference sequence). The CDR3 contains 10 residues. V shed 10 bases and J shed 3 bases, with 7 bases lying between them. The CDR3 region is CATQSYEQYF. Partial CDR3 DNA: TGTGCCACTCAGAGCTACGAG.

The CDR3 is CASSIDAGYSYEQYF. Incomplete CDR3 DNA: TGTGCCAGTAGTATAGATGCAGGATACTCCTACGAG. The chain is built from TRBV19 and TRBJ2-7; no firm D call. The read ends 3 residues shy of where the CDR3 ends; the end is completed using the germline J gene. The germline V gene has CDR1 LNHDA and CDR2 SQIVND (reference sequence). This CDR3 is built from 15 residues. Trimming shortened V by 0 bases and J by 0 bases, and 9 bases separated the two germline ends.

With regard to this clone: The read stops 3 residues short of the end of the CDR3; the missing end is completed from the germline J gene. The chain couples TRBV7-2 to TRBJ2-3; 9 positions match TRBD2. Germline V gene data show CDR1 as SGHTA and CDR2 as FQGNSA. There are 15 residues in the CDR3. The CDR3 sequence is CASRATSGFQETQYF. CDR3 DNA (partial): TGTGCCAGCAGAGCTACTAGCGGGTTTCAAGAGACG. The whole variable domain, filled in from reference TRBV7-2 and TRBJ2-3, reads GAGVSQSPSNKVTEKGKDVELRCDPISGHTALYWYRQSLGQGLEFLIYFQGNSAPDKSGLPSDRFSAERTGGSVSTLTIQRTQQEDSAVYLCASRATSGFQETQYFGPGTRLTVL.

This CDR3 is CASSLSGTSGETQYF. The DNA read from the CDR3 is TGTGCCAGCAGCTTGTCCGGGACTAGCGGGGAGACG. This sequence joins TRBV11-3 and TRBJ2-3; 13 bases are a match to TRBD2. The DNA ends 3 residues before the CDR3 does, and the rest of the CDR3 is filled in from the germline J gene. The V gene's germline CDR1 is SGHNT and CDR2 YENEEA. This CDR3 contains 15 residues.

Regarding this clone: The CDR3 extends 3 residues past the end of the read, so its final part is completed from the germline J gene. The rearrangement links TRBV19 to TRBJ1-4, with a weak D call TRBD1 (5 bases). Germline CDR1 and CDR2: LNHDA and SQIVND (reference sequence). The V end lost 5 bases, the J end lost 8 bases, and 9 bases lay between the germline ends. There are 12 residues in the CDR3. Here the CDR3 reads CASSRGDEKLFF. The CDR3 DNA, read in part, is TGTGCCAGTAGTCGGGGGGACGAAAAA.

A word on this clone: At one end, the junction sequence differs from germline, possibly due to a read error. The read stops 3 residues short of the end of the CDR3; the missing end is completed from the germline J gene. The chain uses TRBV7-9 and TRBJ2-4, with D tentatively TRBD1 (6 bases). The CDR3 has 12 amino acids. The germline V gene encodes CDR1 SEHNR and CDR2 FQNEAQ (reference sequence). CDR3 bases read: TGTTCCAGCAGCTCGAGACAGGATGGT. It yields the protein CSSSSRQDG. The full CDR3 protein is CSSSSRQDGQYF. Variable domain in full (rest from reference TRBV7-9 and TRBJ2-4): DTGVSQNPRHKITKRGQNVTFRCDPISEHNRLYWYRQTLGQGPEFLTYFQNEAQLEKSRLLSDRFSAERPKGSFSTLEIQRTEQGDSAMYLCSSSSRQDGQYFGAGTRLSVL.

Concerning this clone itself: Read coverage stops 3 residues before the CDR3 terminus; the germline J gene supplies the remainder. The V gene is TRBV20-1, the J gene TRBJ2-1; perhaps TRBD1 as D (5 bases). The CDR3 has 13 amino acids. V was clipped by 3 bases and J by 7 bases, with 13 bases between them. Germline V gives CDR1 DFQATT, CDR2 SNEGSKA (reference sequence). The CDR3 sequence is CSASNQGENEQFF. The CDR3 bases that were read are TGCAGTGCTAGTAATCAGGGTGAGAATGAG.

Concerning this clone itself: The read is 3 residues too short to cover the CDR3 end, so that end is filled in from the germline J gene. The rearrangement uses TRBV5-5 and TRBJ2-5, with TRBD1 identical over 8 bases. V lost 3 bases to trimming and J lost 5 bases; unmatched junction nucleotides: 9. The CDR3 has 15 residues. Germline lookup yields CDR1 SGHKS and CDR2 YYEKEE (reference sequence). This chain's CDR3 is CASSSRQGSGETQYF. The sequenced part of the CDR3 DNA is TGTGCCAGCAGCTCCAGACAGGGGTCGGGGGAGACC.

On this clone itself: The read ends 3 residues early relative to the CDR3; the germline J gene fills the gap. V is TRBV2 and J is TRBJ2-7; TRBD2 agrees at 9 bases. This CDR3 spans 13 amino acids. Germline V gene sequence: CDR1 SNHLY, CDR2 FYNNEI. J gave up 4 bases and V 6 bases, and 4 bases lay outside the gene matches. The CDR3 spells CASRGSGGYEQYF. The part of the CDR3 DNA that was read is TGTGCCAGCAGGGGTAGCGGGGGTTACGAG.

Concerning this clone: The DNA ends 3 residues before the CDR3 does, and the rest of the CDR3 is filled in from the germline J gene. The gene calls are TRBV7-2 and TRBJ1-4; a weak D match, TRBD1 (6 bases). Germline-derived CDR1 and CDR2 are SGHTA and FQGNSA. V lost 5 bases to trimming and J lost 2 bases, with 12 bases between them. The CDR3 contains 15 residues. The covered CDR3 bases are TGTGCCAGCAGCCGAGGGGGGGCGACTAATGAAAAA. It encodes CASSRGGATNEK. The full CDR3 reads CASSRGGATNEKLFF.

Concerning this clone: The read finishes 3 residues shy of the CDR3 end, and the germline J gene is used to complete it. The chain couples TRBV29-1 to TRBJ1-1; 10 positions match TRBD1. CDR3 length equals 13 residues. Germline lookup yields CDR1 SQVTM and CDR2 ANQGSEA. The junction had 8 bases not matched to a gene; V was cut back by 7 bases and J by 6 bases. The part of the CDR3 DNA that was read is TGCAGCGCTGGACAGGGGGAGACCGCTGAA. It yields the protein CSAGQGETAE. The whole CDR3 protein reads CSAGQGETAEAFF.

CDR3 amino acids: CASSLEGGHGYTF. The sequenced CDR3 bases are TGCGCCAGCAGCTTGGAGGGGGGGCATGGC. The V gene is TRBV5-1, the J gene TRBJ1-2; perhaps TRBD1 as D (6 bases). The read ends 3 residues before the CDR3 terminus; that terminus is restored from the germline J gene. Germline CDR1 SGHRS, CDR2 YFSETQ. The CDR3 loop spans 13 amino acids. Trimming removed 0 bases at V and 6 bases at J, with 9 bases between.

Concerning this clone: The read falls 3 residues short of the CDR3 end, and the missing part is taken from the germline J gene. V is TRBV7-2 and J is TRBJ2-4; 9 bases are a match to TRBD1. The CDR3 length is 14 residues. Germline V gives CDR1 SGHTA, CDR2 FQGNSA. This CDR3 reads CASSFGDRVGGQYF. CDR3 DNA (partial): TGTGCCAGCAGCTTCGGGGACAGGGTCGGGGGT.

Notes on this clone: The sequence runs out 3 residues before the end of the CDR3; the remainder is reconstructed from the germline J gene. The V call is TRBV7-3, the J call TRBJ2-5, with D perhaps matching TRBD2 (6 bases). V dropped 5 bases and J dropped 4 bases, with 17 bases sitting between them. The CDR3 has 15 residues. Germline CDR1 is SGHTA and CDR2 is FQGTGA. The CDR3: CASSQTGEWTETQYF. The sequenced CDR3 bases are TGTGCCAGCAGCCAAACGGGGGAATGGACAGAGACC.

In terms of frequency, this clone is medium-sized (0.01 to 0.1%). The read ends 3 residues early relative to the CDR3; the germline J gene fills the gap. V gene TRBV29-1 combines with J gene TRBJ2-2, with no clear D. The CDR3 spans 10 residues. Germline lookup yields CDR1 SQVTM and CDR2 ANQGSEA. Partial CDR3 DNA: TGCAGCGTACTCGGTGAAAAG. It yields the protein CSVLGEK. The entire CDR3 is CSVLGEKLFF.

Regarding this clone: The DNA ends 3 residues before the CDR3 does, and the rest of the CDR3 is filled in from the germline J gene. The chain carries TRBV19 and TRBJ2-2, with D maybe TRBD1 (6 bases). CDR3 length: 14 amino acids. V gave up 9 bases and J gave up 2 bases, with 13 bases separating them. The germline V gene has CDR1 LNHDA and CDR2 SQIVND (reference sequence). The sequenced CDR3 bases are TGTGCCAGCAGCCGGGACACCAACACCGGGGAG. This codes for CASSRDTNTGE. The whole CDR3 sequence is CASSRDTNTGELFF.